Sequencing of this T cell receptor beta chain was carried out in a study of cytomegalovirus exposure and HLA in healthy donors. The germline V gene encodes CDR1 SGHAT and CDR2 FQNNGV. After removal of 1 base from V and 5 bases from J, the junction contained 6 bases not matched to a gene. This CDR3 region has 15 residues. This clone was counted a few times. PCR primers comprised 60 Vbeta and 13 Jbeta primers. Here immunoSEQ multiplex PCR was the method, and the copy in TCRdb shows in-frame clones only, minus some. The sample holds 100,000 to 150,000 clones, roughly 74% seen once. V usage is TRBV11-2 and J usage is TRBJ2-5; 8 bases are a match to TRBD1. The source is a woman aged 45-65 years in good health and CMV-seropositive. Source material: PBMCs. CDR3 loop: CASSLVTGVGETQYF. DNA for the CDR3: TGTGCCAGCAGCTTAGTGACAGGGGTGGGGGAGACCCAGTACTTC.